The 20 T cell receptor beta chains below all came from one sample that was sequenced in a study of neurological immune-mediated disorders. TCRdb passed the 5' RACE reads through MiXCR, listing each CDR3 protein once. The table shows about 59,000 distinct CDR3 sequences, with about 13% occurring only once. The specimen was PBMCs. Source of these receptors: a woman aged 60-75 years with HTLV-1-associated myelopathy (HAM/TSP).

Comment on this clonotype: The junction departs from the called germline gene at one end, perhaps through a read error. This rearrangement joins TRBV12-3 or TRBV12-4 to TRBJ2-1; TRBD1 agrees at 10 bases. The CDR3 loop spans 19 amino acids. The CDR3 protein is CASSFFFFWGTGDFDEQLF. The CDR3 DNA follows: TGTGCCAGCAGTTTCTTTTTTTTTTGGGGGACAGGGGATTTCGATGAGCAGTTATTC.

Comments on this clonotype: A single base separates this from a much larger clone, so it may be a read error. The chain joins TRBV27 to TRBJ2-7, with 7 bases identical to TRBD1. Germline V gene data show CDR1 as MNHEY and CDR2 as SMNVEV (reference sequence). V shed 6 bases, J shed 3 bases, and the junction held 11 bases outside the gene matches. The CDR3 spans 15 residues. CDR3 sequence reads: CASRLRTGLFYEQYF. CDR3 coding DNA: TGTGCCAGCAGGTTGCGGACAGGTCTCTTCTACGAGCAGTACTTC.

This clonotype was observed at least ten times. The CDR3 sequence: CASSLSGTGRETQYF. CDR3 coding DNA: TGCGCCAGCAGCTTATCCGGGACAGGGAGAGAGACCCAGTACTTC. The chain has TRBV5-1 and TRBJ2-5, with 9 bases identical to TRBD1. J was trimmed by 4 bases and V by 2 bases; bases with no gene match: 6. From germline, CDR1 is SGHRS and CDR2 YFSETQ. The CDR3 runs to 15 residues.

This clonotype appeared many times. V and J are TRBV10-3 and TRBJ2-1; 7 bases fit TRBD1. V dropped 6 bases and J dropped 16; count of bases not matched to a gene: 21. The CDR3 is made up of 15 amino acids. CDR1 is ENHRY and CDR2 is SYGVKD in the germline V gene. The CDR3 loop reads CAISGTVVLQSGQFF. The DNA for the CDR3 is TGTGCCATCAGCGGGACAGTTGTCCTACAATCCGGGCAATTCTTC.

This clonotype has a count of ten or more. The chain is built from TRBV11-2 and TRBJ2-7; D call uncertain. The CDR3 is 15 residues long. The V gene lost 1 base and the J gene lost 5 bases, with 15 bases spanning the gap. Germline CDR1 SGHAT, CDR2 FQNNGV. The CDR3: CASSLARNLRHEQYF. The CDR3, as DNA: TGTGCCAGCAGCTTAGCACGAAATCTACGCCACGAGCAGTACTTC.

This clonotype has a count of ten or more. The chain couples TRBV20-1 to TRBJ2-2; 10 bases line up with TRBD2. Germline CDR1 and CDR2: DFQATT and SNEGSKA (reference sequence). This CDR3 has 14 residues. After removal of 3 bases from V and 5 bases from J, the junction contained 3 bases not matched to a gene. CDR3 sequence: CSASPGLATGELFF. CDR3 in DNA: TGCAGTGCTAGCCCGGGACTAGCGACCGGGGAGCTGTTTTTT.

At least ten counts were recorded for this clonotype. The chain carries TRBV4-1 and TRBJ2-7; D gene unclear. Trimming shortened V by 4 bases and J by 6 bases, and 13 bases separated the two germline ends. The length of the CDR3 is 13 residues. Germline values: CDR1 MGHRA, CDR2 YSYEKL. CDR3 sequence: CASSRAAESEQYF. As DNA, the CDR3 is TGCGCCAGCAGCCGGGCGGCGGAGAGCGAGCAGTACTTC.

This clonotype was counted at least ten times. The J gene is TRBJ1-1, the V gene TRBV20-1, with D hard to call. CDR1 DFQATT and CDR2 SNEGSKA come from the germline V gene (reference sequence). V lost 0 bases and J lost 7, with 12 bases in between. This CDR3 contains 13 residues. Here the CDR3 reads CSARDQKYHEAFF. For the CDR3, the DNA is TGCAGTGCTAGAGATCAAAAATACCATGAAGCTTTCTTT.

This clonotype appeared many times. The chain has TRBV20-1 and TRBJ1-2; no clear D gene. Germline values: CDR1 DFQATT, CDR2 SNEGSKA (reference sequence). V gave up 2 bases and J gave up 0 bases, with 16 bases separating them. The CDR3 is 16 amino acids. CDR3 in amino acids: CSARSSEWASNYGYTF. CDR3 nucleotide sequence: TGCAGTGCTAGAAGTAGTGAGTGGGCCTCTAACTATGGCTACACCTTC.

This clonotype was detected many times. This chain links TRBV29-1 with TRBJ2-1; 13 bases are shared with TRBD2. The V and J ends lost 5 bases and 8 bases, in that order; junction bases with no gene match: 6. The CDR3 is 14 amino acids. Germline-derived CDR1 and CDR2 are SQVTM and ANQGSEA. The CDR3 loop reads CSVLTSGRKDEQFF. In DNA, the CDR3 is TGCAGCGTTCTGACTAGCGGGAGGAAAGATGAGCAGTTCTTC.

This clonotype was detected many times. This rearrangement joins TRBV20-1 to TRBJ2-5, with TRBD2 identical over 9 bases. CDR1 and CDR2 (germline): DFQATT, SNEGSKA (reference sequence). The V segment lost 6 bases and the J segment 1 base; nucleotides outside the gene matches: 6. The CDR3 totals 14 residues. As DNA, the CDR3 is TGCAGTGCCCTTCCGGGACTAGCCCAAGAGACCCAGTACTTC. This gives the protein CSALPGLAQETQYF.

The CDR3 is CSVEEGTGNEQYF. The CDR3 DNA is TGCAGCGTTGAAGAGGGGACAGGGAACGAGCAGTACTTC. V is TRBV29-1 and J is TRBJ2-7, with 9 bases lining up with TRBD1. The CDR3 runs to 13 residues. In germline, CDR1 is SQVTM, CDR2 ANQGSEA. V lost 0 bases and J lost 5; bases outside the gene matches: 2.

This clonotype was seen at least ten times. The chain has TRBV5-1 and TRBJ2-1; D is undetermined. CDR1 is SGHRS, CDR2 YFSETQ, per germline. Trimming removed 6 bases from V and 1 base from J, with 11 bases in between. CDR3 length equals 14 residues. The chain's CDR3 is CASTPESSYNEQFF. The CDR3 DNA reads TGCGCCAGCACCCCGGAAAGTTCCTACAATGAGCAGTTCTTC.

This chain connects TRBV29-1 to TRBJ1-2, with D unclear. V gave up 6 bases and J gave up 0 bases, with 11 bases separating them. The CDR3 totals 13 residues. Per the germline V gene, CDR1 is SQVTM and CDR2 is ANQGSEA. This CDR3 is CSVLTATNYGYTF. Written as DNA, the CDR3 is TGCAGCGTATTAACAGCAACTAACTATGGCTACACCTTC.

At least ten counts were recorded for this clonotype. The chain joins TRBV5-1 to TRBJ1-1; D gene unclear. There are 14 residues in the CDR3. Germline assignment: CDR1 SGHRS and CDR2 YFSETQ. Trimming removed 5 bases at V and 1 base at J, with 12 bases between. The CDR3 protein is CASRNREQNTEAFF. The CDR3 region has the DNA TGCGCCAGCAGGAACAGAGAACAGAACACTGAAGCTTTCTTT.

This clonotype was counted many times. The chain uses TRBV6-6 and TRBJ2-3; 11 bases match TRBD2. Losses at the gene ends were 5 bases for V and 0 bases for J; bases not matched to a gene: 1. Germline loops: CDR1 MNHNY, CDR2 SVGAGI (reference sequence). This CDR3 is 15 amino acids long. The CDR3 region is CASSRLAGSTDTQYF. CDR3 in DNA: TGTGCCAGCAGTAGACTAGCGGGGAGCACAGATACGCAGTATTTT.

This clonotype came up many times. The chain uses TRBV11-2 and TRBJ2-7, with TRBD2 identical over 8 bases. Looked up from germline, CDR1 is SGHAT and CDR2 is FQNNGV. V was clipped by 6 bases and J by 2 bases; unmatched bases: 12. This CDR3 has 16 residues. CDR3 sequence reads: CASSWGLAGGAYEQYF. CDR3 bases: TGTGCCAGCAGTTGGGGGTTGGCGGGAGGTGCCTACGAGCAGTACTTC. The full variable domain, in which reference TRBV11-2 and TRBJ2-7 provide the parts outside the CDR3, is EAGVAQSPRYKIIEKRQSVAFWCNPISGHATLYWYQQILGQGPKLLIQFQNNGVVDDSQLPKDRFSAERLKGVDSTLKIQPAKLEDSAVYLCASSWGLAGGAYEQYFGPGTRLTVT.

Only a few counts were recorded for this clonotype. The V and J genes are TRBV5-1 and TRBJ1-2; D unclear. The length of the CDR3 is 14 residues. V dropped 0 bases and J dropped 1 base, with 7 bases sitting between them. The germline V gene has CDR1 SGHRS and CDR2 YFSETQ. As DNA, the CDR3 is TGCGCCAGCAGCTTGGCGAACAGTAACTATGGCTACACCTTC. This translates into CASSLANSNYGYTF.

This clonotype was picked up many times. The chain joins TRBV10-3 to TRBJ1-2; D gene uncertain. The CDR3 totals 13 residues. In germline, CDR1 is ENHRY, CDR2 SYGVKD. The V end lost 4 bases, the J end lost 2 bases, and 8 bases lay between the germline ends. The chain's CDR3 is CAISGTANYGYTF. The CDR3 DNA is TGTGCCATCAGTGGGACGGCCAACTATGGCTACACCTTC.

In its sample, this clonotype was seen many times. This chain joins TRBV20-1 and TRBJ2-1, with 8 bases lining up with TRBD1. Looked up from germline, CDR1 is DFQATT and CDR2 is SNEGSKA (reference sequence). J was trimmed by 10 bases and V by 5 bases; bases with no gene match: 4. The CDR3 has 11 amino acids. CDR3 region: CSAQPGGEQFF. The DNA for the CDR3 is TGCAGTGCTCAACCAGGGGGCGAGCAGTTCTTC.